This T cell receptor beta chain was sequenced in a study of T-cell memory formation after mild COVID-19 (dated by TCRdb to about 2021). For context, the study as a whole: Most TCR sequence clusters were specific to one of the two donors. In a couple of donors, T-cell clones that expanded and contracted after mild COVID-19 were tracked by sequencing TCRalpha and TCRbeta repertoires over time. Two young, previously healthy adult volunteers made up the cohort, one male and one female. Study-level results and caveats: The detection of some responding clones in pre-infection memory suggests that pre-existing cross-reactive memory T cells joined the SARS-CoV-2 response. Clones contracting from day 15 to 85 had balanced CD4/CD8 phenotypes, while a second wave expanding from day 15 to 37 was biased towards CD4+. The study included only a couple of mild cases, and larger cohorts that include severe cases with pre-infection samples were judged to be necessary. The second-wave clones that peaked on day 37 were not confirmed to be SARS-CoV-2 specific. Contracting CD4+ clones turned up mainly in the CM and EM memory subsets, whereas EMRA was where CD8+ clones were enriched.

The CDR3 goes from the cysteine to the phenylalanine over 15 residues. The CDR3 DNA has 45 bases and is translated from base 1. CDR1 and CDR2, looked up from the germline V gene (reference sequence), are DFQATT and SNEGSKA. V is shortened by 3 bases, J by 6 bases, and the region joining them spans 18 bases. TCRdb shows the sequencer as Illumina NovaSeq 6000. TCRalpha and TCRbeta cDNA libraries were built by 5'RACE with constant-segment primers, adding sample barcodes and unique molecular identifiers. Trizol reagent was used to extract RNA from every sample. Amplification of the libraries took two PCR steps, and the second step added a second sample barcode plus Illumina TruSeq adapters. The libraries were sequenced on an Illumina NovaSeq using 2 x 150 bp paired-end reads. Concerning the study's data processing: Reads were demultiplexed and collapsed into UMI-guided consensus sequences with migec v1.2.7. With mixcr v2.1.11, UMI consensuses were aligned to TRA and TRB V and J templates and assembled into clonotypes. A clonotype was counted as expanded or contracted only if both edgeR and NoisET called the change significant, with noise models trained on biological replicates. edgeR calls used a false discovery rate-adjusted p below 0.01 and a log2 fold-change threshold of 1. PCA with hierarchical clustering of max-normalized trajectories of the 1000 most abundant clonotypes was used as exploratory dynamics analysis. The CD4 or CD8 phenotype of responding clones was assigned using the separately sequenced CD4+ and CD8+ repertoires. TCRdb reprocessing: public reads trimmed at Q25 with fastp, clones called with MiXCR, in-frame beta chains kept. A single entry per CDR3 protein holds the most common genes and DNA from its merged rows. TCRdb assigned the V and J calls; the authors' analysis was not used. This sample is represented by about 110,000 distinct CDR3 sequences; 18% of them were singletons. Less than 6.5% of the sample rests with the top ten.

This clonotype occurred a few times. The antigen this receptor binds is unknown. No base-level quality is on record; no much larger clone is a single base apart. Ficoll-Paque density gradient centrifugation was the method used to isolate PBMCs. Here the chain combines TRBV20-1 and TRBJ2-1; confidence is insufficient to name the D gene. The TCR originated in a man between 18 and 29 years old who had mild COVID-19 (a few samples of this study predate the infection). The sample titles of this study are shuffled in the database, so cell type and time point are left out; the donor was told from shared clones. The specimen sequenced was PBMCs or a T cell subset sorted from them (not recorded which). The CDR3 loop reads CSARTPLGSGNEQFF. The DNA sequence is as follows: TGCAGTGCTAGGACTCCCCTTGGTTCGGGCAATGAGCAGTTCTTC.